This TCR beta chain was captured in a study of blood T cell repertoires in COVID-19. Study overall: Sites in the United States, Italy and Spain provided acute and convalescent COVID-19 samples.

Germline loops: CDR1 SGHRS, CDR2 YFSETQ. V lost 0 bases to trimming and J lost 7 bases, with 10 bases between them. The CDR3 loop spans 13 amino acids. Some clones are missing from TCRdb's copy, which holds only in-frame ones; the method was immunoSEQ multiplex PCR. The data hold about 120,000 clones, with over 65% observed a single time. The specimen sequenced was peripheral blood. The chain employs TRBV5-1 and TRBJ1-1; D is perhaps TRBD1 (5 bases). The TCR originated in a man in his 60s with acute or convalescent COVID-19. Here the CDR3 DNA reads TGCGCCAGCAGCTTGGGGGCGACAGATGAAGCTTTCTTT. This encodes CASSLGATDEAFF.